The clone carrying this T cell receptor (beta chain) was observed a few times. Its antigen is unidentified. This sample stems from a study of graft-versus-host responses after intestinal transplantation. Produced via immunoSEQ multiplex PCR; TCRdb's table is partial and in-frame only. The profile covers 40,000 to 55,000 clones, with approximately 84% appearing a single time and about 0.43% taken by the ten largest. CDR3 length: 14 amino acids. Trimming removed 0 bases at V and 5 bases at J, with 11 bases between. Germline lookup yields CDR1 LGHNA and CDR2 YSLEER. The starting material was unstimulated CD4+ T cells sorted from spleen or lymph node cells, obtained before transplant. This chain connects TRBV4-3 to TRBJ2-7; D gene uncertain. This sequence originates from a human donor who was the organ donor for an intestinal transplant. The CDR3 reads CASSQDLRRDEQYF. The CDR3 DNA reads as TGCGCCAGCAGCCAAGATTTACGTAGGGACGAGCAGTACTTC.